The 31 T cell receptor beta chains presented below share a single source sample, sequenced in a study of blood T cell repertoires in COVID-19. The assay was immunoSEQ multiplex PCR, and TCRdb's table has in-frame clones only and misses some. This table has a few hundred thousand clones, about 89% appearing once. The sequencing sample was made of peripheral blood. Receptors were obtained from a woman aged 45-65 years who had recovered from COVID-19.

This clone was seen a single time. The chain combines TRBV9 with TRBJ2-5, with 9 bases fitting TRBD2. Germline V gene sequence: CDR1 SGDLS, CDR2 YYNGEE. The junction had 8 bases not matched to a gene; V was cut back by 3 bases and J by 2 bases. The CDR3 runs to 16 residues. CDR3 amino acids: CASSARAGGRQETQYF. CDR3 nucleotides: TGTGCCAGCAGCGCCCGAGCGGGGGGCCGACAAGAGACCCAGTACTTC.

The rearrangement uses TRBV7-3 and TRBJ2-6; TRBD2 agrees at 11 bases. Germline V CDR1 and CDR2: SGHTA, FQGTGA. The CDR3 spans 17 residues. With 3 bases clipped from V and 3 bases from J, the junction kept 4 bases outside the gene matches. The chain's CDR3 is CASSFGLAGGGANVLTF. The DNA of the CDR3 is TGTGCCAGCAGCTTCGGTCTAGCGGGAGGTGGGGCCAACGTCCTGACTTTC.

The chain is built from TRBV6-2 or TRBV6-3 and TRBJ2-2; 11 bases agree with TRBD1. The germline gives CDR1 MNHEY, CDR2 SVGEGT. The CDR3 extends over 20 amino acids. V lost 6 bases, J lost 0 bases, and 15 bases stayed unmatched. The CDR3 reads CASSTPAAWDRGANTGELFF. CDR3 bases: TGTGCCAGCAGCACTCCTGCGGCCTGGGACAGGGGGGCGAACACCGGGGAGCTGTTTTTT.

The chain employs TRBV20-1 and TRBJ2-1, with D possibly TRBD2 on 6 matching bases. This CDR3 is built from 14 residues. Germline V gene data show CDR1 as DFQATT and CDR2 as SNEGSKA (reference sequence). V lost 3 bases and J lost 4, with 13 bases in between. The CDR3 region is CSASTGLPYNEQFF. In nucleotides, the CDR3 is TGCAGTGCTAGTACGGGACTCCCATACAATGAGCAGTTCTTC.

J is TRBJ2-7 and V is TRBV5-4; 10 bases line up with TRBD2. Looked up from germline, CDR1 is SGHNT and CDR2 is YYREEE (reference sequence). The V segment lost 4 bases and the J segment 3 bases; nucleotides outside the gene matches: 7. The CDR3 spans 15 residues. The CDR3 reads CASSATSGIFYEQYF. The DNA of the CDR3 is TGTGCCAGCAGCGCTACTAGCGGGATCTTCTACGAGCAGTACTTC.

This clone was detected once. CDR3 coding DNA: TGTGCCAGCAGCCATTTACGCGGGGGCTCCTACGAGCAGTACTTC. Translated: CASSHLRGGSYEQYF. The chain combines TRBV3-1 (or the pseudogene TRBV3-2) with TRBJ2-7; 7 bases line up with TRBD2. CDR3 length: 15 residues. The V gene end was trimmed by 3 bases and the J gene end by 0 bases; junction bases not matched to a gene: 5. The germline gives CDR1 LGHDT, CDR2 YNNKEL (reference sequence).

The gene calls are TRBV2 and TRBJ1-5; D gene uncertain. Trimming left V 6 bases short and J 4 bases short, with 16 bases between. Germline CDR1 is SNHLY and CDR2 is FYNNEI. This CDR3 comprises 15 residues. The CDR3 coding sequence is TGTGCCAGCAGCCGTGAGGGTGGAGCAAATCAGCCCCAGCATTTT. Protein sequence: CASSREGGANQPQHF.

As concerns this clone: The junction does not match germline at one end; this may be a read error. The J gene is TRBJ1-2, the V gene TRBV29-1; weak D call: TRBD1 (6 bases). The CDR3 is 14 amino acids. Germline lookup yields CDR1 SQVTM and CDR2 ANQGSEA. CDR3 nucleotides: TGCCGCGTGGGGGGGCCGGGCGGGGGCTATGGCTACACCTTC. Protein sequence: CRVGGPGGGYGYTF.

The chain is built from TRBV7-2 and TRBJ1-3; D ambiguous. V lost 5 bases to trimming and J lost 4 bases, with 15 bases between them. The germline gives CDR1 SGHTA, CDR2 FQGNSA. There are 15 residues in the CDR3. The CDR3 region is CASSPEGFLGNTIYF. CDR3 sequence (DNA): TGTGCCAGCAGCCCAGAGGGTTTTCTCGGAAACACCATATATTTT.

V usage is TRBV12-3 or TRBV12-4 and J usage is TRBJ1-2; D is ambiguous. The CDR3 extends over 13 amino acids. Trimming removed 3 bases from V and 6 bases from J, with 11 bases in between. CDR3 residues: CASSLNGYDGYTF. The CDR3 DNA reads as TGTGCCAGCAGTTTGAACGGGTATGATGGCTACACCTTC.

The rearrangement joins TRBV28 to TRBJ1-6, with 10 bases aligning to TRBD1. The CDR3 has 15 amino acids. Germline loops: CDR1 MDHEN, CDR2 SYDVKM. V shed 10 bases and J 6 bases; nucleotides not matched to a gene: 9. The CDR3 sequence is CATTPRTGGNSPLHF. CDR3 DNA: TGTGCCACTACCCCAAGGACAGGGGGTAATTCACCCCTCCACTTT.

The chain carries TRBV6-4 and TRBJ1-1, with D unresolved. V was cut by 3 bases and J by 1 base, with 9 bases left in between. This CDR3 spans 14 amino acids. Germline V lookup: CDR1 MRHNA, CDR2 SNTAGT. The CDR3 sequence: CASSEEAENTEAFF. The DNA of the CDR3 is TGTGCCAGCAGTGAAGAAGCGGAGAACACTGAAGCTTTCTTT.

The chain has TRBV5-1 and TRBJ2-7; 9 nucleotides agree with TRBD1. V shed 4 bases, J shed 5 bases, and the junction held 10 bases outside the gene matches. There are 15 residues in the CDR3. Per the germline V gene, CDR1 is SGHRS and CDR2 is YFSETQ. The CDR3 is CASSRAGTGPDEQYF. The CDR3 DNA reads TGCGCCAGCAGCCGCGCCGGGACAGGGCCGGACGAGCAGTACTTC.

The chain has TRBV28 and TRBJ1-6, with D perhaps TRBD1 (5 bases). Germline values: CDR1 MDHEN, CDR2 SYDVKM. Trimming removed 2 bases at V and 5 bases at J, with 16 bases between. The CDR3 contains 17 residues. This CDR3 reads CASSLNQGLGNNSPLHF. DNA of the CDR3: TGTGCCAGCAGTTTAAATCAGGGCCTGGGAAATAATTCACCCCTCCACTTT.

This clone was detected only once. CDR3 protein: CASSLNRDTLYEQYF. The CDR3 nucleotides are TGCGCCAGCAGCCTCAACCGGGACACGTTATACGAGCAGTACTTC. This chain links TRBV4-1 with TRBJ2-7; D may be TRBD1 (6 bases). This CDR3 has 15 residues. Germline V CDR1 and CDR2: MGHRA, YSYEKL. Between the trimmed V and J ends, which lost 4 bases and 4 bases, there was a span of 17 bases.

J is TRBJ1-1 and V is TRBV19; 7 nucleotides agree with TRBD1. The CDR3 runs to 14 residues. Losses at the gene ends were 5 bases for V and 0 bases for J; bases not matched to a gene: 3. CDR1 and CDR2 from the germline V gene are LNHDA and SQIVND (reference sequence). The CDR3 nucleotides read TGTGCCAGTAGTTCGGGACAGCTGAACACTGAAGCTTTCTTT. Its translation: CASSSGQLNTEAFF.

The V and J genes are TRBV11-2 and TRBJ2-2, with TRBD2 matching over 7 bases. Germline V lookup: CDR1 SGHAT, CDR2 FQNNGV. This CDR3 has 16 residues. J gave up 6 bases and V 5 bases, and 12 bases lay outside the gene matches. The CDR3 spells CASSLPAGRAAGELFF. The CDR3 DNA is TGTGCCAGCAGCCTCCCGGCAGGGAGGGCCGCCGGGGAGCTGTTTTTT.

This clone has just one count. The chain uses TRBV27 and TRBJ2-5, with 7 bases identical to TRBD2. In germline, CDR1 is MNHEY, CDR2 SMNVEV (reference sequence). The CDR3 has 15 amino acids. The V segment lost 2 bases and the J segment 5 bases; nucleotides outside the gene matches: 8. This chain's CDR3 is CASSLKAGSWETQYF. The CDR3 DNA sequence: TGTGCCAGCAGTTTAAAAGCGGGGAGTTGGGAGACCCAGTACTTC.

This chain uses TRBV7-2 with TRBJ1-5; TRBD1 might be the D (6 bases). V was cut by 1 base and J by 5 bases, with 12 bases left in between. CDR3 size: 15 residues. The germline V gene encodes CDR1 SGHTA and CDR2 FQGNSA. CDR3 residues: CASSLGNRDDQPQHF. The CDR3, as DNA: TGTGCCAGCAGCTTAGGTAACAGGGACGATCAGCCCCAGCATTTT.

The chain combines TRBV27 with TRBJ1-5; D is ambiguous. This CDR3 comprises 14 residues. V was shortened by 3 bases and J by 3 bases, with 9 bases between the two germline ends. Germline CDR1 and CDR2: MNHEY and SMNVEV (reference sequence). CDR3 amino acids: CASSFEPYNQPQHF. In nucleotides, the CDR3 is TGTGCCAGCAGTTTCGAGCCTTACAATCAGCCCCAGCATTTT.

This clone was counted a single time. The rearrangement joins TRBV4-3 to TRBJ1-3; 9 bases align to TRBD1. The CDR3 extends over 19 amino acids. V lost 4 bases, J lost 0 bases, and 13 bases stayed unmatched. Germline-derived CDR1 and CDR2 are LGHNA and YSLEER. Here the CDR3 DNA reads TGCGCCAGCAGCCCCGCAGTCCCGGGACAGGGACTCTCTGGAAACACCATATATTTT. It encodes CASSPAVPGQGLSGNTIYF.

The chain has TRBV20-1 and TRBJ2-7; 12 bases line up with TRBD2. The CDR3 extends over 17 amino acids. V lost 3 bases to trimming and J lost 0 bases; unmatched junction nucleotides: 9. CDR1 and CDR2 (germline): DFQATT, SNEGSKA (reference sequence). CDR3 sequence reads: CSASIPLAGGSSYEQYF. The CDR3 nucleotides are TGCAGTGCTAGTATCCCACTAGCGGGGGGATCCTCCTACGAGCAGTACTTC.

The V gene is TRBV3-1 (or the pseudogene TRBV3-2), the J gene TRBJ1-1; D call uncertain. Trimming took off 0 bases at V and 9 bases at J, with 5 bases between the two ends. The germline CDR1 and CDR2 sequences are LGHDT and YNNKEL (reference sequence). The CDR3 sequence is 11 residues long. The CDR3 sequence: CASSQDNKAFF. The CDR3 DNA reads as TGTGCCAGCAGCCAAGATAACAAAGCTTTCTTT.

The gene calls are TRBV28 and TRBJ2-7; D gene uncertain. V lost 4 bases and J lost 6, with 7 bases in between. CDR1 and CDR2 from the germline V gene are MDHEN and SYDVKM. CDR3 length: 11 residues. DNA of the CDR3: TGTGCCAGCAGTTCCCCAGGCGAGCAGTACTTC. Translation gives CASSSPGEQYF.

The chain is built from TRBV19 and TRBJ2-7, with D possibly being TRBD2 (6 bases). Germline loops: CDR1 LNHDA, CDR2 SQIVND (reference sequence). Trimming cost V 4 bases and J 4 bases, with 23 bases left between them. The CDR3 is 17 amino acids. CDR3: CASSSRGTGGPGYEQYF. CDR3 coding DNA: TGTGCCAGTAGTAGCAGAGGAACCGGAGGGCCGGGTTACGAGCAGTACTTC.

The V gene is TRBV5-4, the J gene TRBJ2-5, with 12 bases that match TRBD2. The germline gives CDR1 SGHNT, CDR2 YYREEE (reference sequence). Unmatched junction bases numbered 4, after V lost 4 bases and J lost 3 bases. The CDR3 consists of 15 residues. CDR3 amino acids: CASSIRLAGEETQYF. The CDR3 DNA reads TGTGCCAGCAGCATCCGACTAGCGGGAGAAGAGACCCAGTACTTC.

This clone was recorded only once. The CDR3, as DNA: TGCGCCAGCAGCCAAGAGTCACGGACAGGGGGAGGAAAACTGTTTTTT. This gives the protein CASSQESRTGGGKLFF. The chain carries TRBV4-3 and TRBJ1-4; 10 bases agree with TRBD1. This CDR3 has 16 amino acids. CDR1 is LGHNA, CDR2 YSLEER, per germline. With V trimmed by 0 bases and J by 10 bases, 8 bases remained unmatched.

The rearrangement uses TRBV27 and TRBJ2-1; 8 nucleotides line up with TRBD1. This CDR3 has 14 residues. With V trimmed by 4 bases and J by 4 bases, 3 bases remained unmatched. From germline, CDR1 is MNHEY and CDR2 SMNVEV (reference sequence). The CDR3: CASSSGQEYNEQFF. CDR3 nucleotide sequence: TGTGCCAGCAGTTCGGGACAGGAGTACAATGAGCAGTTCTTC.

The chain combines TRBV7-9 with TRBJ2-1; tentative D call: TRBD2 (6 bases). The CDR3 is 11 residues long. Germline V CDR1 and CDR2: SEHNR, FQNEAQ (reference sequence). The V end lost 4 bases, the J end lost 12 bases, and 10 bases lay between the germline ends. The CDR3 reads CASSSGTAQFF. The CDR3 bases are TGTGCCAGCAGCTCCGGGACTGCGCAGTTCTTC.

This chain joins TRBV18 and TRBJ1-2, with 9 bases lining up with TRBD1. Germline CDR1 is KGHSH and CDR2 is LQKENI. V dropped 3 bases and J dropped 4; count of bases not matched to a gene: 6. The CDR3 consists of 15 residues. CDR3 in amino acids: CASSPTGGLGYGYTF. CDR3 bases: TGTGCCAGCTCACCTACAGGGGGCCTGGGCTATGGCTACACCTTC.

V gene TRBV6-4 combines with J gene TRBJ2-7, with a possible D match to TRBD2 (5 bases). Germline V gene lookup returns CDR1 MRHNA and CDR2 SNTAGT. Trimming took off 9 bases at V and 2 bases at J, with 20 bases between the two ends. CDR3 length equals 15 residues. This CDR3 reads CASPDRRRLTYEQYF. DNA of the CDR3: TGTGCCAGTCCTGACCGGAGGAGGTTGACCTACGAGCAGTACTTC.